Following are 19 T cell receptor beta chains from one sample sequenced in a study of blood T cell repertoires in COVID-19. Only in-frame clones appear in the TCRdb table, and some are missing; sequencing was by immunoSEQ multiplex PCR. The top ten clones hold about 8.8% of a sample with under 200,000 clones, roughly 90% of them seen once. Sequences were obtained from PBMCs or T cells enriched from blood (not recorded which). These receptor sequences come from a woman in her late teens or twenties who had recovered from COVID-19.

The chain has TRBV9 and TRBJ1-1, with D tentatively TRBD1 (5 bases). V shed 6 bases and J shed 8 bases, with 17 bases lying between them. The V gene's germline CDR1 is SGDLS and CDR2 YYNGEE. The length of the CDR3 is 13 residues. The CDR3 protein is CASNLGGIGEAFF. The CDR3 bases are TGTGCCAGCAACCTTGGGGGGATCGGAGAAGCTTTCTTT.

This clone appeared once. The chain links TRBV5-1 to TRBJ2-3, with D possibly being TRBD2 (5 bases). Germline CDR1 reads SGHRS; CDR2 reads YFSETQ. The CDR3 loop spans 18 amino acids. V was cut by 2 bases and J by 0 bases, with 19 bases left in between. CDR3 residues: CASSFYTVDSSSTDTQYF. The CDR3 coding sequence is TGCGCCAGCAGCTTCTACACAGTGGACTCCAGTAGCACAGATACGCAGTATTTT.

V gene TRBV12-3 or TRBV12-4 combines with J gene TRBJ2-7; 11 bases line up with TRBD1. This CDR3 is 13 amino acids long. V gave up 0 bases and J gave up 11 bases; unmatched junction bases: 3. The CDR3 reads CASSLAPGQGEYF. The CDR3 bases are TGTGCCAGCAGTTTAGCCCCGGGACAGGGGGAGTACTTC.

The genes are TRBV2 and TRBJ2-1; 8 bases are a match to TRBD2. Germline values: CDR1 SNHLY, CDR2 FYNNEI. The CDR3 spans 16 residues. Trimming cost V 7 bases and J 0 bases; bases outside gene matches: 8. In DNA form, the CDR3 reads TGTGCCAGCACCGGGGGGGGACGGAGCTCCTACAATGAGCAGTTCTTC. Translation gives CASTGGGRSSYNEQFF. The full variable domain, in which reference TRBV2 and TRBJ2-1 provide the parts outside the CDR3, is EPEVTQTPSHQVTQMGQEVILRCVPISNHLYFYWYRQILGQKVEFLVSFYNNEISEKSEIFDDQFSVERPDGSNFTLKIRSTKLEDSAMYFCASTGGGRSSYNEQFFGPGTRLTVL.

This clone showed up just once. The chain recombines TRBV7-9 with TRBJ1-1; TRBD1 agrees at 8 bases. Germline trimming cut 5 bases from V and 1 base from J; bases unmatched to any gene: 3. The germline V gene encodes CDR1 SEHNR and CDR2 FQNEAQ (reference sequence). The length of the CDR3 is 14 residues. The CDR3 reads CASSGTGRNTEAFF. The CDR3 coding sequence is TGTGCCAGCAGCGGGACAGGCAGGAACACTGAAGCTTTCTTT. The entire variable domain, with the rest obtained from reference TRBV7-9 and TRBJ1-1, is as follows: DTGVSQNPRHKITKRGQNVTFRCDPISEHNRLYWYRQTLGQGPEFLTYFQNEAQLEKSRLLSDRFSAERPKGSFSTLEIQRTEQGDSAMYLCASSGTGRNTEAFFGQGTRLTVV.

The CDR3 reads CATSQSPVIQAGDTQYF. The CDR3, as DNA: TGTGCCACGAGTCAGAGCCCCGTGATACAAGCGGGAGATACGCAGTATTTT. The chain joins TRBV15 to TRBJ2-3; D is perhaps TRBD2 (6 bases). CDR1 is LNHNV, CDR2 YYDKDF, per germline (reference sequence). V lost 9 bases, J lost 5 bases, and 27 bases lay in between. The CDR3 runs 17 residues.

About this clone itself: The sample carries other DNA sequences with the same CDR3. This chain links TRBV12-3 or TRBV12-4 with TRBJ2-1; D gene uncertain. The CDR3 is made up of 12 amino acids. V was shortened by 3 bases and J by 8 bases, with 8 bases between the two germline ends. In nucleotides, the CDR3 is TGTGCCAGCAGTTTCCCCAGGTATGAGCAGTTCTTC. This codes for CASSFPRYEQFF.

This chain joins TRBV5-5 and TRBJ1-2; D unresolved. Trimming cost V 0 bases and J 0 bases, with 6 bases left between them. The CDR3 runs 14 residues. CDR1 and CDR2 (germline): SGHKS, YYEKEE (reference sequence). DNA for the CDR3: TGTGCCAGCAGCTTGGACGCGGCTAACTATGGCTACACCTTC. This translates into CASSLDAANYGYTF.

The chain carries TRBV5-1 and TRBJ1-1; the D gene is possibly TRBD1 (5 bases). Germline values: CDR1 SGHRS, CDR2 YFSETQ. V was clipped by 4 bases and J by 5 bases, with 6 bases between them. The CDR3 totals 11 residues. The CDR3 coding sequence is TGCGCCAGCAGCCGGGGGACTGAAGCTTTCTTT. It specifies CASSRGTEAFF.

J is TRBJ2-7 and V is TRBV6-5, with a possible D match to TRBD2 (6 bases). The CDR3 extends over 14 amino acids. V lost 1 base and J 3 bases, leaving 10 bases between the germline ends. Per the germline V gene, CDR1 is MNHEY and CDR2 is SVGAGI. CDR3 amino acids: CASSYFRGNYEQYF. The CDR3 DNA is TGTGCCAGCAGTTACTTTCGGGGGAACTACGAGCAGTACTTC.

The rearrangement uses TRBV13 and TRBJ2-7, with 10 bases fitting TRBD2. The ends lost 6 bases at V and 3 bases at J; junction bases unmatched: 11. CDR3 length equals 16 residues. CDR1 and CDR2 (germline): PRHDT, FYEKMQ (reference sequence). In DNA form, the CDR3 reads TGTGCCAGCAGTCCTATCCCACTAGCGGGGATCTACGAGCAGTACTTC. This codes for CASSPIPLAGIYEQYF.

This chain links TRBV19 with TRBJ1-1; tentative D call: TRBD1 (5 bases). Trimming stripped 5 bases from V and 5 bases from J, with 12 bases between. CDR1 and CDR2 from the germline V gene are LNHDA and SQIVND (reference sequence). The CDR3 spans 13 residues. The CDR3 bases are TGTGCCAGTAGTTATCGGGGGGGGACTGAAGCTTTCTTT. Its translation: CASSYRGGTEAFF.

The rearrangement joins TRBV23-1 to TRBJ1-2; D is ambiguous. TRBV23-1 is identified as an open reading frame with a role that is uncertain. The CDR3 has 14 amino acids. V was clipped by 6 bases and J by 0 bases, with 11 bases between them. The CDR3 DNA reads as TGCGCCAGCAGGAGGGCCGGAGCTAACTATGGCTACACCTTC. Its translation is CASRRAGANYGYTF.

The chain has TRBV2 and TRBJ1-3; D may be TRBD1 (6 bases). Between the trimmed V and J ends, which lost 8 bases and 2 bases, there was a span of 13 bases. CDR3 length: 14 residues. Germline V gene data show CDR1 as SNHLY and CDR2 as FYNNEI. The CDR3 here is CASVIKGAGNTIYF. Written as DNA, the CDR3 is TGTGCCAGCGTGATTAAGGGGGCTGGAAACACCATATATTTT.

CDR3: CASSPVRRDRADGYTF. CDR3 coding DNA: TGTGCCAGCAGTCCCGTTCGCCGGGACAGGGCGGATGGCTACACCTTC. The gene calls are TRBV28 and TRBJ1-2, with 9 bases aligning to TRBD1. CDR1 is MDHEN, CDR2 SYDVKM, per germline. J lost 6 bases, V lost 5 bases, and 13 bases had no gene match. This CDR3 has 16 amino acids.

This clone was recorded once. The chain has TRBV28 and TRBJ2-7; 10 nucleotides line up with TRBD1. Per the germline V gene, CDR1 is MDHEN and CDR2 is SYDVKM. CDR3 length: 16 residues. V lost 4 bases to trimming and J lost 4 bases; unmatched junction nucleotides: 10. DNA for the CDR3: TGTGCCAGCAGTTCATCTCCGGGACAGGGGTTATACGAGCAGTACTTC. Encoded protein: CASSSSPGQGLYEQYF.

The genes are TRBV10-2 and TRBJ1-1; maybe TRBD1 (5 bases). Germline CDR1 WSHSY, CDR2 SAAADI. The CDR3 consists of 13 residues. With 6 bases removed from V and 1 base from J, the gap between germline ends came to 9 bases. The CDR3 DNA is TGCGCCAGCAGAGACAGCGCGAACACTGAAGCTTTCTTT. It translates to CASRDSANTEAFF.

The rearrangement joins TRBV18 to TRBJ1-3; 7 nucleotides match TRBD1. Per the germline V gene, CDR1 is KGHSH and CDR2 is LQKENI. The length of the CDR3 is 15 residues. The V gene end was trimmed by 0 bases and the J gene end by 2 bases; junction bases not matched to a gene: 1. CDR3 region: CASSPPGQPGNTIYF. The CDR3 DNA reads as TGTGCCAGCTCACCACCGGGACAGCCTGGAAACACCATATATTTT.

CDR3 nucleotide sequence: TGTGCCAGTAGGCCCGGACAGGGGTATTACGAGCAGTACTTC. This gives the protein CASRPGQGYYEQYF. V is TRBV19 and J is TRBJ2-7; 9 bases fit TRBD1. In germline, CDR1 is LNHDA, CDR2 SQIVND (reference sequence). V gave up 6 bases and J gave up 4 bases; unmatched junction bases: 7. This CDR3 has 14 amino acids.